These T cell receptor beta chains were read from a single sample in a study of graft-versus-host responses after intestinal transplantation. The method was immunoSEQ multiplex PCR; TCRdb's version includes in-frame clones alone and lacks a portion of them. The table records some 27,000 clones, over 85% of them present only once. The source was PBMCs, collected 18 days after transplant. The receptors derive from a human patient who received an intestinal transplant, so some T cells may come from the graft donor. The CDR3 runs from the conserved cysteine through the conserved F or W. The D gene is left open where the match is weak. Size values are once, few and many counts, or a class for expanded clones, and some rows have none.

>TRBV7-6|NA|TRBD1|15|TRBJ2-5
TGTGCCAGCAGCCTGTACAGGGGGCCAGTGGAGACCCAGTACTTC
CASSLYRGPVETQYF
>TRBV4-1|few|TRBD1|15|TRBJ2-7
TGCGCCAGCAGCAGCCCGGGACAGAGCTACTACGAGCAGTACTTC
CASSSPGQSYYEQYF
>TRBV30|NA|NA|15|TRBJ2-5
TGTGCCTGGAGGCCGACCTCGCGGCTAGTGGAGACCCAGTACTTC
CAWRPTSRLVETQYF
>TRBV7-2|NA|TRBD1|15|TRBJ2-7
TGTGCCAGCAGCTTAGCAGGGACAGGGGTTTACGAGCAGTACTTC
CASSLAGTGVYEQYF
>TRBV5-1|NA|NA|15|TRBJ2-7
TGCGCCAGCAGCCTCGATTGGGCGGGACGCTACGAGCAGTACTTC
CASSLDWAGRYEQYF
>TRBV15|NA|TRBD1|12|TRBJ1-1
TGTGCCACCAGCAGGGACGGGACAGGGGGTTTCTTT
CATSRDGTGGFF
>TRBV13|NA|NA|14|TRBJ2-1
TGTGCCAGCAGCTTAGGAGGCAGGACGGGTGAGCAGTTCTTC
CASSLGGRTGEQFF
>TRBV5-6|NA|NA|13|TRBJ2-5
TGTGCCAGCAGCCCATATCTGCGGGAGACCCAGTACTTC
CASSPYLRETQYF
>TRBV5-5|NA|NA|13|TRBJ2-7
TGTGCCAGCAGCTTGTTTCGGGGCCCCGAGCAGTACTTC
CASSLFRGPEQYF
>TRBV25-1|NA|NA|14|TRBJ1-2
TGTGCCAGCAGTGAGCCCACAGTTCTCTCTGGCTACACCTTC
CASSEPTVLSGYTF
>TRBV6-1|NA|NA|15|TRBJ1-1
TGTGCCAGCAGTGAGGGACGGTTTTCGAACACTGAAGCTTTCTTT
CASSEGRFSNTEAFF
>TRBV21-1|few|NA|13|TRBJ1-1
TGTGCTCCACACCCTACTGCGAACACTGAAGCTTTCTTT
CAPHPTANTEAFF
>TRBV7-9|NA|NA|13|TRBJ2-5
TGTGCCAGCAGCTTACCAGGGCCAGAGACCCAGTACTTC
CASSLPGPETQYF
>TRBV5-8|NA|NA|17|TRBJ1-5
TGTGCCAGCAGCTTGGGATATCAGAACCCTTACGGTCAGCCCCAGCATTTT
CASSLGYQNPYGQPQHF
>TRBV30|NA|NA|14|TRBJ1-1
TGTGCCTGGAGTTGGGGGCAGGATGCTACTGAAGCTTTCTTT
CAWSWGQDATEAFF
>TRBV9|NA|NA|13|TRBJ2-3
TGTGCCAGCAGCGTAGTTGGCACAGATACGCAGTATTTT
CASSVVGTDTQYF
>TRBV11-2|NA|TRBD1|14|TRBJ1-5
TGTGCCAGCAGTGACCTACAGGGGAATCAGCCCCAGCATTTT
CASSDLQGNQPQHF
>TRBV7-9|NA|NA|13|TRBJ2-1
TGTGCCAGCAGCTTAGCCGGCACGAATGAGCAGTTCTTC
CASSLAGTNEQFF
>TRBV10-3|NA|NA|15|TRBJ1-5
TGTGCCATCAGTGAGGGGTGGGGGCTGGATCAGCCCCAGCATTTT
CAISEGWGLDQPQHF
>TRBV4-1|NA|TRBD2|17|TRBJ2-3
TGCGCCAGCAGCCAGGCAGCGGGGGGGCCTAGAACAGATACGCAGTATTTT
CASSQAAGGPRTDTQYF
>TRBV12-5|NA|NA|15|TRBJ2-1
TGTGCTAGCGGTTTAGACAGATTAGTCCGGGGTGAGCAGTTCTTC
CASGLDRLVRGEQFF
>TRBV11-3|NA|TRBD1|14|TRBJ2-1
TGTGCCAGCAGCGCCGGACAGGTAGACAATGAGCAGTTCTTC
CASSAGQVDNEQFF
>TRBV13|NA|TRBD2|16|TRBJ2-1
TGTGCCAGCAGCTCCCAACTAGCGGGGGGGCCTCTTGAGCAGTTCTTC
CASSSQLAGGPLEQFF
>TRBV27|NA|TRBD1|14|TRBJ1-2
TGTGCCAGCGCCTGGGGACAGGGGGCTGGTGGCTACACCTTC
CASAWGQGAGGYTF
>TRBV5-4|NA|TRBD2|16|TRBJ2-1
TGTGCCAGCAGCTTGGGCGCGGGGGGGTGGCCCGATGAGCAGTTCTTC
CASSLGAGGWPDEQFF
>TRBV7-8|NA|TRBD2|17|TRBJ2-5
TGTGCCAGCAGCTTAGTGGGCGGGGGGCATCTCCAAGAGACCCAGTACTTC
CASSLVGGGHLQETQYF
>TRBV6-4|NA|TRBD2|17|TRBJ2-3
TGTGCCAGCAGTGACTCGCCCGCGGGGGGGGGCACAGATACGCAGTATTTT
CASSDSPAGGGTDTQYF
>TRBV19|NA|TRBD1|16|TRBJ1-2
TGTGCCAGTAGTATAAGGCGGACAGGAGCCAACTATGGCTACACCTTC
CASSIRRTGANYGYTF
>TRBV10-3|NA|NA|15|TRBJ1-6
TGTGCCATCAGTGAGCGCGACCCGTATAATTCACCCCTCCACTTT
CAISERDPYNSPLHF
>TRBV2|NA|NA|14|TRBJ1-1
TGTGCCAGCAGTGTGCAGGGGTGGGTCACTGAAGCTTTCTTT
CASSVQGWVTEAFF
>TRBV18|NA|NA|15|TRBJ2-5
TGTGCCAGCTCGCCCTACCAGGGAGGAGAAGAGACCCAGTACTTC
CASSPYQGGEETQYF
>TRBV5-4|once|NA|14|TRBJ1-2
TGTGCCAGCAGCTTCCCGGGAGCTAACTATGGCTACACCTTC
CASSFPGANYGYTF
>TRBV7-2|once|NA|14|TRBJ1-1
TGTGCCAGCAGCCCCCGGCAGGGTATGGCTGAAGCTTTCTTT
CASSPRQGMAEAFF
>TRBV2|NA|NA|14|TRBJ1-5
TGTGCCAGCATGGCCATCGGAGGCAATCAGCCCCAGCATTTT
CASMAIGGNQPQHF
>TRBV7-3|NA|TRBD1|14|TRBJ1-5
TGTGCCAGCAGCTTAGGGACAGGGGATCAGCCCCAGCATTTT
CASSLGTGDQPQHF
>TRBV19|few|NA|13|TRBJ2-1
TGTGCCAGTAGTATAGTAGGGTACAGTGAGCAGTTCTTC
CASSIVGYSEQFF
>TRBV7-9|NA|NA|14|TRBJ1-1
TGTGCCAGCAGACCGGGAACCCTGAACACTGAAGCTTTCTTT
CASRPGTLNTEAFF
>TRBV5-1|NA|NA|12|TRBJ1-2
TGCGCCAGCAGTCCCGACCTCTATGGCTACACCTTC
CASSPDLYGYTF
>TRBV9|once|NA|15|TRBJ1-5
TGTGCCAGCAGCGACGGGGGGATAAGCAATCAGCCCCAGCATTTT
CASSDGGISNQPQHF
>TRBV5-4|NA|TRBD2|16|TRBJ2-2
TGTGCCAGCAGCTTCGGTTTGACTAGCGGCACCGGGGAGCTGTTTTTT
CASSFGLTSGTGELFF
>TRBV5-1|NA|NA|13|TRBJ1-6
TGCGCCAGCAGCTTGGACAGTAATTCACCCCTCCACTTT
CASSLDSNSPLHF
>TRBV15|NA|NA|11|TRBJ1-1
TGTGCCACCAGCAGAGAAGGTGAAGCTTTCTTT
CATSREGEAFF
>TRBV6-6|NA|NA|14|TRBJ2-2
TGTGCCAGCAGTTTGGGAAGGGCAAGCGGGGAGCTGTTTTTT
CASSLGRASGELFF
>TRBV19|NA|NA|14|TRBJ1-4
TGTGCCAGTAGTGGAGAGGCCCATAATGAAAAACTGTTTTTT
CASSGEAHNEKLFF
>TRBV2|NA|TRBD1|13|TRBJ2-2
TGTGCCAGCGAGACAGGGATACCCGGGGAGCTGTTTTTT
CASETGIPGELFF
>TRBV6-1|NA|NA|12|TRBJ2-7
TGTGCCAGCAAGGTAGGACCCTACGAACAGTACTTC
CASKVGPYEQYF
>TRBV29-1|NA|TRBD1|11|TRBJ1-1
TGCAGCGTTGGGCGGACAGGTAAAGCTTTCTTT
CSVGRTGKAFF
>TRBV13|NA|TRBD1|14|TRBJ2-7
TGTGCCAGCCGGGACAGGGGGAGCTCCTACGAGCAGTACTTC
CASRDRGSSYEQYF
>TRBV2|NA|NA|13|TRBJ1-5
TGTGCCGGGGGACCGATCCCTAATCAGCCCCAGCATTTT
CAGGPIPNQPQHF
>TRBV5-6|NA|NA|14|TRBJ2-2
TGTGCCAGCAGCTTTGATGGGGGGACCGGGGAGCTGTTTTTT
CASSFDGGTGELFF
>TRBV28|few|TRBD1|14|TRBJ1-4
TGTGCCAGCAGTTTACAGGCGGGACAGGAAAAACTGTTTTTT
CASSLQAGQEKLFF
>TRBV2|NA|TRBD1|15|TRBJ1-1
TGTGCCAGCCGTCAATTGACAGGGTCTAACACTGAAGCTTTCTTT
CASRQLTGSNTEAFF